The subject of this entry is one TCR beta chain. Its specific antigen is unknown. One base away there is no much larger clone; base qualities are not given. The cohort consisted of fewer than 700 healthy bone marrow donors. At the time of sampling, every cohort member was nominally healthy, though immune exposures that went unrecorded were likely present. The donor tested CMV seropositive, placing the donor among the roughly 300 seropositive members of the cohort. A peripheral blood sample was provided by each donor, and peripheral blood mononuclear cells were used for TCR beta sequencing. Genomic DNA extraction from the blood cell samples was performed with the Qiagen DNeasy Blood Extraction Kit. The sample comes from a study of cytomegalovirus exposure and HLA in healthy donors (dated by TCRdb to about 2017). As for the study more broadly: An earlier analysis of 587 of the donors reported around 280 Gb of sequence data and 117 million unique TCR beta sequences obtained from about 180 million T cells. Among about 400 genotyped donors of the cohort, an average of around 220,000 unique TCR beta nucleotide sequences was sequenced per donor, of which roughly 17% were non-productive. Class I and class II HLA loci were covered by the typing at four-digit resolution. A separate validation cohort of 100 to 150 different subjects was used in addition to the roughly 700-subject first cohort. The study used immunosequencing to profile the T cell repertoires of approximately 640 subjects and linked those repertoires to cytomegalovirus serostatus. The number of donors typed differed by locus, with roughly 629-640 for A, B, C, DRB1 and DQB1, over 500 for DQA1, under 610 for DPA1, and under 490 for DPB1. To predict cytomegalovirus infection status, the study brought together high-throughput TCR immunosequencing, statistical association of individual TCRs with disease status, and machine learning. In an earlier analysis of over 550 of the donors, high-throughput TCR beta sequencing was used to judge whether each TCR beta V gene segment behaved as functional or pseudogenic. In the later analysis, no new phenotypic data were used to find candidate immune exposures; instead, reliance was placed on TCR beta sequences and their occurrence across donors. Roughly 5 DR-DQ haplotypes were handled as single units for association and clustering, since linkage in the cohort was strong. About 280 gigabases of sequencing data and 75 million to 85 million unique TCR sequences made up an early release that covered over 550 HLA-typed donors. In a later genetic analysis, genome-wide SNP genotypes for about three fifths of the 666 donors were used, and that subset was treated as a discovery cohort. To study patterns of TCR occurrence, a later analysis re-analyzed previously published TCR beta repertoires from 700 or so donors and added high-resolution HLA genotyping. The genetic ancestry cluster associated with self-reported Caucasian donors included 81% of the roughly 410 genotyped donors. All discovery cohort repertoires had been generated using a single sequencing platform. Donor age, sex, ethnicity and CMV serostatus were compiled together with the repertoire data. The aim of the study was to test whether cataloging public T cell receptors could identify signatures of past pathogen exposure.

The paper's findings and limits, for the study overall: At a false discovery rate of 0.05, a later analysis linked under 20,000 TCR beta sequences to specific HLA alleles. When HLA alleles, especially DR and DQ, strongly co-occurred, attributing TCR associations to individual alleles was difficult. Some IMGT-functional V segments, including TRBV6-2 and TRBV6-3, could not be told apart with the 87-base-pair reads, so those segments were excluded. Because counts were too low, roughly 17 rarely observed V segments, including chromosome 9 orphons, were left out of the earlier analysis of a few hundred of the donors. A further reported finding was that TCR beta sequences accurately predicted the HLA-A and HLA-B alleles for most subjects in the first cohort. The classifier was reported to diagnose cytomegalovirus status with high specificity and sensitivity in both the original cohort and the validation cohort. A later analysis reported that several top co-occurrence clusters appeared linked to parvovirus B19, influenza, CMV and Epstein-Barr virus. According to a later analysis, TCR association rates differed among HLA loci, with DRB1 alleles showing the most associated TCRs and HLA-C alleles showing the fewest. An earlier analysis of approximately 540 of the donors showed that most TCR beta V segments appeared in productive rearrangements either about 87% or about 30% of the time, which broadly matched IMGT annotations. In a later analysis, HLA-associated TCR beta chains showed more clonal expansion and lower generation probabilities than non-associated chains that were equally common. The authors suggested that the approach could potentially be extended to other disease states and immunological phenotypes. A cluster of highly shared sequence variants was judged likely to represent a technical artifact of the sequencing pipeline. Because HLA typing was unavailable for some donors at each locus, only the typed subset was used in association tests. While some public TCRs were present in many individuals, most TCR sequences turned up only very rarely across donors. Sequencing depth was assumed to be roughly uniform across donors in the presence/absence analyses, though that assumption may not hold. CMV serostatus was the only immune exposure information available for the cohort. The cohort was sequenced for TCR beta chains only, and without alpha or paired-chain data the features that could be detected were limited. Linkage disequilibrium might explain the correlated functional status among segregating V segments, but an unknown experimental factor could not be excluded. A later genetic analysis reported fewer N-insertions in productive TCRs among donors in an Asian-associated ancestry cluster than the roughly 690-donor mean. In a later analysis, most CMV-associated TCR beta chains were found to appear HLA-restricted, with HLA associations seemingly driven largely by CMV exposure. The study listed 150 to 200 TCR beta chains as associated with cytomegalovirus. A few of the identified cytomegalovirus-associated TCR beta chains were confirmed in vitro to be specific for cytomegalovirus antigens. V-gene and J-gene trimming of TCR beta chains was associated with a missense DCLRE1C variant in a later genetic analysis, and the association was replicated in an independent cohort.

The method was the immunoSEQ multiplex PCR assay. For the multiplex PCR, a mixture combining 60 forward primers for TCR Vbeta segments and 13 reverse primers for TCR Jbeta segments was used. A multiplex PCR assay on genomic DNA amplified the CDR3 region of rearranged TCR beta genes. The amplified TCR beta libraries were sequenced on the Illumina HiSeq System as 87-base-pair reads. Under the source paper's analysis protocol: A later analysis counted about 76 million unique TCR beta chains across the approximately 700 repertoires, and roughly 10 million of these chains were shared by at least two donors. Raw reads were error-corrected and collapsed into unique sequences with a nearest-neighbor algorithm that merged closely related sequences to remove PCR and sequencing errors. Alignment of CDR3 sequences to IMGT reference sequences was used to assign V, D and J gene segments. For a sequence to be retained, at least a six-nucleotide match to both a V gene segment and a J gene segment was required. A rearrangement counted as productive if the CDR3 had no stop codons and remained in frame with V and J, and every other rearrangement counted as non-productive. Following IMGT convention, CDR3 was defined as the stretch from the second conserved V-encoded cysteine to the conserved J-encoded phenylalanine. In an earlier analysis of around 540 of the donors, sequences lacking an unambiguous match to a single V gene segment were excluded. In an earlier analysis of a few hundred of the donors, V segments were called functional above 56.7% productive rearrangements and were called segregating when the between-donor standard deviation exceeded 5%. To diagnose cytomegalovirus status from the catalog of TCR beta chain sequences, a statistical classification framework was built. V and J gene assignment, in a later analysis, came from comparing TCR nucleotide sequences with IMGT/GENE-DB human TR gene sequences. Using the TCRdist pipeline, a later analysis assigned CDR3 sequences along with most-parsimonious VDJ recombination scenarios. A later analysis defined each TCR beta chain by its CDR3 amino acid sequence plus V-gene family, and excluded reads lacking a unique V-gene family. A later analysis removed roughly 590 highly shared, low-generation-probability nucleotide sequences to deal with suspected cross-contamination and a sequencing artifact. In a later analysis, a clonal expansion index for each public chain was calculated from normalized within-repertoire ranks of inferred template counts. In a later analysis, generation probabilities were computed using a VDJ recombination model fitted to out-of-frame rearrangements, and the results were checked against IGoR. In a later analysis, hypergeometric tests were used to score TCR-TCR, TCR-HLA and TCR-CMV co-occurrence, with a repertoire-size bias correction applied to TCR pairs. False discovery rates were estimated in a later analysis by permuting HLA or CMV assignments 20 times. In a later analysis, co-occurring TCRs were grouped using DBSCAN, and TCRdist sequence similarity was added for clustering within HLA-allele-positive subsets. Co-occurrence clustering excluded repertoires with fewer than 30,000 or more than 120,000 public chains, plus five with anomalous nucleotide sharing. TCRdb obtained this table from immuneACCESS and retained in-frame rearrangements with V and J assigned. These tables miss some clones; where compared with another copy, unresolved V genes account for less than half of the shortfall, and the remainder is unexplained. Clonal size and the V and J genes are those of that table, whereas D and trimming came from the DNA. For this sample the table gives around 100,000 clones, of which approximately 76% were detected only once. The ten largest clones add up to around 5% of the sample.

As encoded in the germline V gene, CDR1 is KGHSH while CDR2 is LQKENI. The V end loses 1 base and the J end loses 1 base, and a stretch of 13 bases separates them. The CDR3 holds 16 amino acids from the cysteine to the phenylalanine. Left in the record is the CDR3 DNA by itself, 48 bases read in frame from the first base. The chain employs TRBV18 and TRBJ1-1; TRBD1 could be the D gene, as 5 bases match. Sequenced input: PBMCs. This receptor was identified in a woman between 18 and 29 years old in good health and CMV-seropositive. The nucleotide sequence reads TGTGCCAGCTCACCACGCAGGGTAGGCACGAACACTGAAGCTTTCTTT. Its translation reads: CASSPRRVGTNTEAFF.